The text below deals with one T cell receptor beta chain. V lost 7 bases and J lost 3, with 6 bases in between. This CDR3 has 11 amino acids. Germline lookup yields CDR1 MDHEN and CDR2 SYDVKM. Through a sample-barcoded 5' primer and a J-beta primer mix, a second PCR was run for about 7 to 12 cycles. MiXCR, applied by TCRdb to the 5' RACE reads, yields one record per CDR3 protein. The table has 750,000 or so distinct CDR3 sequences, around a quarter seen once. The data derive from a study of blood T cells in healthy people across ages. The sample was also linked to a second study, of T cells of mothers and their children. That report notes: A few healthy Caucasian mothers and their six children donated.

This receptor was obtained from a boy between 10 and 17 years old in good health. Sample: blood. The V gene is TRBV28, the J gene TRBJ1-1; the D is unclear. CDR3 region: CASTTHTEAFF. For the CDR3, the DNA is TGTGCCAGCACAACGCACACTGAAGCTTTCTTT.